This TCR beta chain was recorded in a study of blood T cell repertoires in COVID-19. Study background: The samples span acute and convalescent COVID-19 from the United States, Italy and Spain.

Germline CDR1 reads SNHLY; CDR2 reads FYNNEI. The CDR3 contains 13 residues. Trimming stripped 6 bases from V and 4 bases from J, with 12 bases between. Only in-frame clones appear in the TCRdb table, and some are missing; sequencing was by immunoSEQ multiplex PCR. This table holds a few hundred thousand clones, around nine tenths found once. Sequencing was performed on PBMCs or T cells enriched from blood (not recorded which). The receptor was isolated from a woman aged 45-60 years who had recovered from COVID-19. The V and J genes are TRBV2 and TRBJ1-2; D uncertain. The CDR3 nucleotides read TGTGCCAGCAGCCGAGAGGGTGGCTATGGCTACACCTTC. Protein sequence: CASSREGGYGYTF.